Each of the 30 T cell receptor beta chains below was sequenced from the same sample in a study of spatial heterogeneity in lung cancer. TCRdb recomputed calls from the 5' RACE reads with MiXCR, one row per CDR3 protein. The sample holds 40,000 or so distinct CDR3 sequences, roughly 10% seen once. Time point noted: blood at routine non-recurrence follow-up after resection. The sample consisted of PBMCs, taken at follow-up. The receptors shown here come from a female donor with early-stage non-small cell lung cancer.

The chain uses TRBV3-1 and TRBJ2-3; no definite D call. The germline V gene encodes CDR1 LGHDT and CDR2 YNNKEL (reference sequence). This CDR3 spans 14 amino acids. V lost 2 bases and J lost 1, with 7 bases in between. As DNA, the CDR3 is TGTGCCAGCAGCCAATACGTTGGCACAGATACGCAGTATTTT. As protein: CASSQYVGTDTQYF.

This clonotype was detected once. V is TRBV7-3 and J is TRBJ1-1, with D uncertain. Trimming shortened V by 3 bases and J by 1 base, and 6 bases separated the two germline ends. The germline V gene encodes CDR1 SGHTA and CDR2 FQGTGA. The CDR3 is 13 residues long. CDR3 amino acids: CASSFSRNTEAFF. For the CDR3, the DNA is TGTGCCAGCAGCTTTTCACGGAACACTGAAGCTTTCTTT.

In the case of this clonotype: Because it lacks the conserved phenylalanine or tryptophan at the end, this CDR3 is likely a read error. The chain combines TRBV15 with TRBJ1-2; D is undetermined. CDR1 and CDR2 from the germline V gene are LNHNV and YYDKDF (reference sequence). Deletions cut 0 bases from V and 1 base from J, with 9 bases between. CDR3 length: 15 amino acids. The chain's CDR3 is CATSRDLRSNYGYTL. The DNA of the CDR3 is TGTGCCACCAGCAGAGATCTACGAAGTAACTATGGCTACACCTTA.

V usage is TRBV6-1 and J usage is TRBJ1-5; 8 bases agree with TRBD1. The CDR3 consists of 15 residues. V lost 6 bases, J lost 5 bases, and 9 bases stayed unmatched. The germline V gene has CDR1 MNHNS and CDR2 SASEGT. In nucleotides, the CDR3 is TGTGCCAGCAGGGGAGACAGGGGCATGGATCAGCCCCAGCATTTT. It yields the protein CASRGDRGMDQPQHF.

In this sample, this clonotype turned up many times. The V call is TRBV5-1, the J call TRBJ2-5; 9 bases agree with TRBD2. V dropped 7 bases and J dropped 2; count of bases not matched to a gene: 12. This CDR3 region has 16 residues. Germline CDR1 is SGHRS and CDR2 is YFSETQ. This CDR3 reads CASQKATGLAQETQYF. CDR3 DNA sequence: TGCGCCAGCCAGAAGGCAACCGGACTAGCGCAAGAGACCCAGTACTTC.

The chain links TRBV7-2 to TRBJ1-2, with D unclear. Between the trimmed V and J ends, which lost 1 base and 0 bases, there was a span of 12 bases. Germline V gene data show CDR1 as SGHTA and CDR2 as FQGNSA. The CDR3 runs 16 residues. Written as DNA, the CDR3 is TGTGCCAGCAGCTTAGGAGGAACACGGACTAACTATGGCTACACCTTC. Translated, it gives CASSLGGTRTNYGYTF.

Many counts were recorded for this clonotype. This rearrangement joins TRBV4-1 to TRBJ2-4; D is unresolved. Trimming pared 1 base from V and 0 bases from J, leaving 10 bases between. The CDR3 has 16 amino acids. Germline V gene sequence: CDR1 MGHRA, CDR2 YSYEKL. The CDR3 DNA reads as TGCGCCAGCAGCCAAGTGGCAGCCCTAGCCAAAAACATTCAGTACTTC. It specifies CASSQVAALAKNIQYF.

This clonotype has more than one count but fewer than ten. A junction end diverges from the germline sequence, so it may reflect a read error. The CDR3 DNA is TGTGCCACCGGTGATCACGTCGGGGAGACCCAGTACTTC. It encodes CATGDHVGETQYF. This chain connects TRBV24-1 to TRBJ2-5; no clear D gene. Per germline, CDR1 KGHDR and CDR2 SFDVKD. The length of the CDR3 is 13 residues.

This clonotype was recorded many times. The chain has TRBV24-1 and TRBJ2-5; 7 bases line up with TRBD2. CDR3 size: 16 residues. CDR1 and CDR2 (germline): KGHDR, SFDVKD. The trim removed 6 bases at V and 2 bases at J, leaving 11 bases unmatched. DNA of the CDR3: TGTGCCACCAGTAGCTCCCTTCAGGGAGGGCAAGAGACCCAGTACTTC. Translated: CATSSSLQGGQETQYF.

This clonotype was seen at least ten times. The V gene is TRBV3-1, the J gene TRBJ2-5; 7 positions agree with TRBD2. V was pared by 6 bases and J by 1 base, with 5 bases of the junction left unmatched. Germline-derived CDR1 and CDR2 are LGHDT and YNNKEL (reference sequence). The CDR3 sequence is 14 residues long. CDR3 DNA sequence: TGTGCCAGCAGTCTACTAGCGTCCCAAGAGACCCAGTACTTC. Its translation: CASSLLASQETQYF.

The chain's CDR3 is CASSPRAFHEQYF. As DNA, the CDR3 is TGTGCCAGCAGCCCGCGGGCCTTCCACGAGCAGTACTTC. The genes are TRBV6-2 or TRBV6-3 and TRBJ2-7; D is perhaps TRBD2 (5 bases). Germline V lookup: CDR1 MNHEY, CDR2 SVGEGT. The CDR3 is 13 residues long. V was shortened by 6 bases and J by 5 bases, with 14 bases between the two germline ends.

This clonotype was recorded a few times. The J gene is TRBJ2-3, the V gene TRBV5-4; D remains unclear. The CDR3 is 17 amino acids. Germline CDR1 is SGHNT and CDR2 is YYREEE (reference sequence). V was cut by 5 bases and J by 2 bases, with 21 bases left in between. The CDR3 is CASSTRTVRFPTDTQYF. DNA for the CDR3: TGTGCCAGCAGTACCCGCACCGTGAGATTTCCCACAGATACGCAGTATTTT. The full variable domain, completed using reference TRBV5-4 and TRBJ2-3, is ETGVTQSPTHLIKTRGQQVTLRCSSQSGHNTVSWYQQALGQGPQFIFQYYREEENGRGNFPPRFSGLQFPNYSSELNVNALELDDSALYLCASSTRTVRFPTDTQYFGPGTRLTVL.

This clonotype came up a few times. The V call is TRBV21-1, the J call TRBJ2-7. TRBV21-1 is a recognized pseudogene. CDR3 size: 17 residues. CDR3 amino acids: CASSKVETDRFIYEQYF. CDR3 coding DNA: TGTGCCAGCAGCAAGGTGGAGACCGACCGTTTTATCTACGAGCAGTACTTC.

This sequence joins TRBV4-1 and TRBJ1-5, with 11 bases lining up with TRBD1. Trimming cost V 3 bases and J 4 bases; bases outside gene matches: 5. The CDR3 runs to 16 residues. Germline V gene lookup returns CDR1 MGHRA and CDR2 YSYEKL. CDR3 protein: CASSHQDRGPNQPQHF. CDR3 nucleotides: TGCGCCAGCAGCCACCAGGACAGGGGGCCAAATCAGCCCCAGCATTTT.

This clonotype appeared many times. The chain employs TRBV29-1 and TRBJ1-1; the D gene is possibly TRBD1 (5 bases). V lost 6 bases and J 0 bases, leaving 11 bases between the germline ends. Germline V lookup: CDR1 SQVTM, CDR2 ANQGSEA. The CDR3 spans 13 residues. CDR3 protein: CSVAGAMNTEAFF. CDR3 sequence (DNA): TGCAGCGTCGCCGGGGCCATGAACACTGAAGCTTTCTTT.

The chain employs TRBV28 and TRBJ1-1; D perhaps matches TRBD1 (6 bases). The V gene lost 3 bases and the J gene lost 5 bases, with 13 bases spanning the gap. Germline CDR1 and CDR2: MDHEN and SYDVKM. The CDR3 spans 14 residues. The CDR3: CASSFVGARTEAFF. CDR3 coding DNA: TGTGCCAGCAGTTTTGTGGGGGCGAGGACTGAAGCTTTCTTT. The full variable domain, completed using reference TRBV28 and TRBJ1-1, is DVKVTQSSRYLVKRTGEKVFLECVQDMDHENMFWYRQDPGLGLRLIYFSYDVKMKEKGDIPEGYSVSREKKERFSLILESASTNQTSMYLCASSFVGARTEAFFGQGTRLTVV.

The rearrangement links TRBV2 to TRBJ2-1; the D gene is possibly TRBD2 (7 bases). The germline gives CDR1 SNHLY, CDR2 FYNNEI. The CDR3 runs 15 residues. Trimming removed 3 bases at V and 1 base at J, with 10 bases between. The CDR3 loop reads CASSEGGLSYNEQFF. Here the CDR3 DNA reads TGTGCCAGCAGTGAGGGGGGGCTTTCCTACAATGAGCAGTTCTTC.

This clonotype was detected only a few times. The V gene is TRBV2, the J gene TRBJ2-7; TRBD1 agrees at 7 bases. Germline V gives CDR1 SNHLY, CDR2 FYNNEI. The V segment lost 6 bases and the J segment 3 bases; nucleotides outside the gene matches: 5. The CDR3 is 13 residues long. The CDR3 nucleotides read TGTGCCAGCAGCAAGGGGGCCGACTACGAGCAGTACTTC. Amino acids: CASSKGADYEQYF.

This clonotype has ten or more counts. The V call is TRBV2, the J call TRBJ2-5; a possible D gene is TRBD2 (7 bases). The germline V and J ends were trimmed by 8 bases and 2 bases, with 9 bases remaining between them. From germline, CDR1 is SNHLY and CDR2 FYNNEI. There are 12 residues in the CDR3. The CDR3 region is CASGGAQETQYF. CDR3 bases: TGTGCCAGCGGGGGGGCGCAAGAGACCCAGTACTTC.

This clonotype has ten or more counts. The chain is built from TRBV10-3 and TRBJ2-5; 8 bases match TRBD1. V trimming: 0 bases; J trimming: 5 bases; junction bases outside the gene matches: 5. CDR3 size: 15 residues. Germline values: CDR1 ENHRY, CDR2 SYGVKD. The CDR3 DNA reads TGTGCCATCAGTGAGTCGGGGACAGGCCGGGAGACCCAGTACTTC. As protein: CAISESGTGRETQYF.

This clonotype was seen many times. The chain combines TRBV20-1 with TRBJ2-2; the D gene is possibly TRBD2 (6 bases). Germline V gives CDR1 DFQATT, CDR2 SNEGSKA (reference sequence). Between the trimmed V and J ends, which lost 5 bases and 4 bases, there was a span of 17 bases. CDR3 length: 15 amino acids. CDR3 protein: CSAPFPGLPTGELFF. The CDR3 nucleotides read TGCAGTGCTCCCTTTCCGGGACTGCCCACCGGGGAGCTGTTTTTT.

This clonotype was found a few times. This chain connects TRBV20-1 to TRBJ2-7, with unresolved D. The germline V gene encodes CDR1 DFQATT and CDR2 SNEGSKA (reference sequence). The V and J ends lost 2 bases and 0 bases respectively, with 11 bases between them. This CDR3 region has 14 residues. Here the CDR3 DNA reads TGCAGTGCTAGATTGGCAGAAACCTCCTACGAGCAGTACTTC. Translated: CSARLAETSYEQYF.

This clonotype was seen a handful of times. The J gene is TRBJ2-3, the V gene TRBV20-1; 7 bases are shared with TRBD1. CDR1 and CDR2 from the germline V gene are DFQATT and SNEGSKA (reference sequence). V lost 4 bases, J lost 4 bases, and 2 bases stayed unmatched. CDR3 length equals 12 residues. CDR3 nucleotides: TGCAGTGCTAACCAGGGGGCAGATACGCAGTATTTT. It is translated as CSANQGADTQYF.

This chain uses TRBV3-1 with TRBJ2-7; D remains unclear. Trimming shortened V by 0 bases and J by 5 bases, and 5 bases separated the two germline ends. This CDR3 is 12 amino acids long. CDR1 LGHDT and CDR2 YNNKEL come from the germline V gene (reference sequence). The CDR3 is CASSQDVDEQYF. As DNA, the CDR3 is TGTGCCAGCAGCCAAGATGTAGACGAGCAGTACTTC.

This clonotype is labeled medium-sized (0.01 to 0.1%). V gene TRBV4-1 combines with J gene TRBJ2-6; D unclear. The CDR3 length is 13 residues. V lost 4 bases to trimming and J lost 1 base, with 2 bases between them. Germline-derived CDR1 and CDR2 are MGHRA and YSYEKL. The CDR3 bases are TGCGCCAGCAGCCCATCTGGGGCCAACGTCCTGACTTTC. Its protein is CASSPSGANVLTF.

This clonotype came up many times. The genes are TRBV2 and TRBJ1-2; 8 bases agree with TRBD1. This CDR3 contains 16 residues. Unmatched junction bases numbered 14, after V lost 9 bases and J lost 2 bases. The germline CDR1 and CDR2 sequences are SNHLY and FYNNEI. CDR3 amino acids: CASPIYRDRKNYGYTF. The CDR3 region has the DNA TGTGCCAGTCCGATATACCGGGACAGGAAAAACTATGGCTACACCTTC. The full variable domain, its missing parts supplied by reference TRBV2 and TRBJ1-2, is EPEVTQTPSHQVTQMGQEVILRCVPISNHLYFYWYRQILGQKVEFLVSFYNNEISEKSEIFDDQFSVERPDGSNFTLKIRSTKLEDSAMYFCASPIYRDRKNYGYTFGSGTRLTVV.

The chain joins TRBV5-1 to TRBJ2-7; D uncertain. Germline V lookup: CDR1 SGHRS, CDR2 YFSETQ. Deletions cut 4 bases from V and 6 bases from J, with 14 bases between. This CDR3 has 13 amino acids. This chain's CDR3 is CASSSLPLGEQYF. The CDR3 DNA follows: TGCGCCAGCAGCAGCCTCCCCCTCGGCGAGCAGTACTTC.

This clonotype was observed a handful of times. The chain recombines TRBV7-3 with TRBJ2-1; possible D gene TRBD1, 5 bases. The CDR3 is made up of 14 amino acids. V was cut by 0 bases and J by 8 bases, with 11 bases left in between. The V gene's germline CDR1 is SGHTA and CDR2 FQGTGA. DNA of the CDR3: TGTGCCAGCAGCTTAACGGGGCAGTTGCATGAGCAGTTCTTC. It encodes CASSLTGQLHEQFF.

This clonotype occurred many times. DNA for the CDR3: TGTGCCAGCAGCTTAGGCCTGGTGGATCAGCCCCAGCATTTT. The encoded protein is CASSLGLVDQPQHF. The chain uses TRBV13 and TRBJ1-5; unclear D gene. The CDR3 is 14 residues long. The V gene's germline CDR1 is PRHDT and CDR2 FYEKMQ (reference sequence). The germline V and J ends were trimmed by 0 bases and 5 bases, with 8 bases remaining between them.

V usage is TRBV7-8 and J usage is TRBJ1-4; D remains ambiguous. V lost 5 bases, J lost 6 bases, and 22 bases lay in between. The germline V gene encodes CDR1 SGHVS and CDR2 FQNEAQ. The length of the CDR3 is 17 residues. For the CDR3, the DNA is TGTGCCAGCAGCAGGCGGGAGCCCCAGTCCCTGCATGAAAAACTGTTTTTT. Its translation: CASSRREPQSLHEKLFF.